The T cell receptor (beta chain) described here comes from a study of control samples from healthy donors and cancer patients. Germline CDR1 reads MNHNS; CDR2 reads SASEGT. V was pared by 2 bases and J by 1 base, with 9 bases between. The CDR3 contains 15 residues. Here immunoSEQ multiplex PCR was the method, and the copy in TCRdb shows in-frame clones only, minus some. The sample has roughly 39,000 clones, 90% to 95% seen once. The chain links TRBV6-1 to TRBJ1-5, with D unresolved. The sequencing sample was made of blood. The TCR was taken from a woman between 45 and 60 years old in good health. The CDR3 nucleotides read TGTGCCAGCAGTGAATTTCTCCGAAGCAATCAGCCCCAGCATTTT. Its protein product is CASSEFLRSNQPQHF.